Below are 24 T cell receptor beta chains sequenced from a single sample in a study of cytomegalovirus exposure and HLA in healthy donors. PCR was performed using 60 Vbeta and 13 Jbeta primers. The repertoire was sequenced with immunoSEQ multiplex PCR; TCRdb's copy has only in-frame clones and lacks some. The sample includes more than 140,000 clones, almost 85% of them seen just once. The material sequenced was PBMCs. These receptors were taken from a woman between 40 and 50 years old in good health and CMV-seronegative.

CDR3 protein: CASSLGPGTSLTYEQYF. The CDR3 bases are TGTGCCAGCAGTTTGGGGCCGGGGACTAGCCTTACCTACGAGCAGTACTTC. The chain carries TRBV28 and TRBJ2-7; TRBD2 matches 9 bases. V shed 3 bases and J 2 bases; nucleotides not matched to a gene: 11. The length of the CDR3 is 17 residues. Germline-derived CDR1 and CDR2 are MDHEN and SYDVKM.

The V and J genes are TRBV5-1 and TRBJ2-5, with D uncertain. V was cut by 0 bases and J by 2 bases, with 11 bases left in between. Germline V gives CDR1 SGHRS, CDR2 YFSETQ. This CDR3 has 15 residues. CDR3 amino acids: CASSLGSRWQETQYF. Here the CDR3 DNA reads TGCGCCAGCAGCTTGGGTAGTAGATGGCAAGAGACCCAGTACTTC.

The count of this clone is one. The gene calls are TRBV6-5 and TRBJ1-4; possible D gene TRBD1, 6 bases. Between the trimmed V and J ends, which lost 5 bases and 2 bases, there was a span of 12 bases. Per the germline V gene, CDR1 is MNHEY and CDR2 is SVGAGI. The CDR3 spans 15 residues. CDR3 in DNA: TGTGCCAGCAGTCCCACAGGGTTGACTAATGAAAAACTGTTTTTT. Translated, it gives CASSPTGLTNEKLFF.

This clone was seen a single time. The chain recombines TRBV2 with TRBJ2-1; 8 bases are shared with TRBD1. The V gene end was trimmed by 5 bases and the J gene end by 10 bases; junction bases not matched to a gene: 7. Germline CDR1 reads SNHLY; CDR2 reads FYNNEI. The CDR3 has 13 residues. CDR3 sequence reads: CASSWDRSDEQFF. CDR3 bases: TGTGCCAGCAGTTGGGACAGGTCGGACGAGCAGTTCTTC.

The chain has TRBV18 and TRBJ2-7, with 12 nucleotides matching TRBD1. After removal of 5 bases from V and 5 bases from J, the junction contained 4 bases not matched to a gene. The CDR3 is 14 amino acids. Germline CDR1 and CDR2: KGHSH and LQKENI. The CDR3 DNA reads TGTGCCAGCTCATCCGGGACAGGGGGCGACGAGCAGTACTTC. As protein: CASSSGTGGDEQYF.

The chain recombines TRBV4-3 with TRBJ1-2; unclear D gene. This CDR3 spans 16 amino acids. Germline V gene data show CDR1 as LGHNA and CDR2 as YSLEER. V dropped 1 base and J dropped 4 bases, with 16 bases sitting between them. The CDR3: CASSQVDHTRLYGYTF. The CDR3 region has the DNA TGCGCCAGCAGCCAAGTCGACCACACAAGACTCTATGGCTACACCTTC.

The chain uses TRBV25-1 and TRBJ2-5; 7 positions match TRBD2. Germline V CDR1 and CDR2: MGHDK, SYGVNS. With V trimmed by 2 bases and J by 5 bases, 17 bases remained unmatched. The CDR3 consists of 18 residues. DNA of the CDR3: TGTGCCAGCAGTGAAGGGTTCTGGGGCGGGAGTGCAACCGAGACCCAGTACTTC. Amino acid sequence: CASSEGFWGGSATETQYF.

The chain couples TRBV30 to TRBJ1-4; 7 bases map to TRBD1. CDR1 is GTSNPN and CDR2 is SVGIG in the germline V gene (reference sequence). The CDR3 length is 16 residues. With 0 bases clipped from V and 2 bases from J, the junction kept 6 bases outside the gene matches. The CDR3 DNA sequence: TGTGCCTGGAGTGTACGGAAGACAGGGACTAATGAAAAACTGTTTTTT. Its translation: CAWSVRKTGTNEKLFF.

This clone was detected once. The chain carries TRBV7-3 and TRBJ2-2; 7 nucleotides agree with TRBD2. The CDR3 totals 15 residues. Germline lookup yields CDR1 SGHTA and CDR2 FQGTGA. V was pared by 6 bases and J by 1 base, with 5 bases of the junction left unmatched. The CDR3 DNA follows: TGTGCCAGCAGTCCTGAGCGGGAGAACACCGGGGAGCTGTTTTTT. Its protein product is CASSPERENTGELFF.

V and J are TRBV10-1 and TRBJ2-3, with D maybe TRBD2 (6 bases). Germline V lookup: CDR1 WNHNN, CDR2 SYGVQD (reference sequence). This CDR3 spans 15 amino acids. V lost 4 bases to trimming and J lost 2 bases, with 13 bases between them. The CDR3 reads CASSGGTGFTDTQYF. In DNA, the CDR3 is TGCGCCAGCAGTGGGGGGACTGGGTTCACAGATACGCAGTATTTT.

Note on this clone: The junction departs from germline at one end; a sequencing error may be responsible. The chain couples TRBV13 to TRBJ2-7; D is perhaps TRBD2 (6 bases). The CDR3 sequence is 14 residues long. Germline lookup yields CDR1 PRHDT and CDR2 FYEKMQ (reference sequence). CDR3 nucleotide sequence: TGTGGCAGCAGCTTAAAACTAGCTTTATACGAGCAGTACTTC. The encoded protein is CGSSLKLALYEQYF.

This clone was counted a few times. The chain recombines TRBV30 with TRBJ1-5; 7 bases align to TRBD1. Germline CDR1 is GTSNPN and CDR2 is SVGIG (reference sequence). The ends lost 0 bases at V and 5 bases at J; junction bases unmatched: 4. The CDR3 loop spans 14 amino acids. CDR3 sequence: CAWSVQGTDQPQHF. CDR3 in DNA: TGTGCCTGGAGTGTACAGGGGACCGATCAGCCCCAGCATTTT.

V and J are TRBV2 and TRBJ2-5; 9 positions agree with TRBD2. Trimming at V came to 1 base and at J to 3 bases, leaving 9 bases not matched to a gene. CDR3 length: 17 amino acids. The germline V gene encodes CDR1 SNHLY and CDR2 FYNNEI. The CDR3 sequence is CASSEGVSLAGEETQYF. The CDR3 DNA sequence: TGTGCCAGCAGTGAAGGGGTGTCCTTAGCGGGAGAAGAGACCCAGTACTTC.

This clone was observed a few times. J is TRBJ2-7 and V is TRBV6-5; TRBD2 agrees at 9 bases. Per the germline V gene, CDR1 is MNHEY and CDR2 is SVGAGI. This CDR3 is built from 15 residues. V lost 7 bases and J lost 4; bases outside the gene matches: 11. The CDR3 loop reads CASIPTGTSSYEQYF. CDR3 in DNA: TGTGCCAGCATCCCTACCGGGACTAGCTCATACGAGCAGTACTTC.

The chain carries TRBV14 and TRBJ2-3; TRBD2 matches 13 bases. The CDR3 extends over 17 amino acids. Germline V gene sequence: CDR1 SGHDN, CDR2 FVKESK. V shed 2 bases, J shed 3 bases, and the junction held 5 bases outside the gene matches. In DNA form, the CDR3 reads TGTGCCAGCAGCCAAAGACTAGCGGGAGGTGGGACAGATACGCAGTATTTT. This gives the protein CASSQRLAGGGTDTQYF.

In regard to this clone: The same CDR3 is also encoded by other DNA sequences in this sample. CDR3 sequence reads: CASSPNRGSSYNEQFF. The CDR3, as DNA: TGTGCCAGCAGCCCAAACCGCGGAAGCTCCTACAATGAGCAGTTCTTC. V usage is TRBV7-3 and J usage is TRBJ2-1; no clear D. This CDR3 region has 16 residues. Trimming removed 5 bases at V and 0 bases at J, with 14 bases between. CDR1 is SGHTA, CDR2 FQGTGA, per germline.

This rearrangement joins TRBV13 to TRBJ2-2; D gene unclear. Germline CDR1 reads PRHDT; CDR2 reads FYEKMQ (reference sequence). Trimming removed 5 bases at V and 6 bases at J, with 7 bases between. The CDR3 totals 12 residues. The CDR3 reads CASSPFPGELFF. The DNA for the CDR3 is TGTGCCAGCAGCCCCTTTCCCGGGGAGCTGTTTTTT.

This clone was observed a handful of times. In DNA form, the CDR3 reads TGTGCCAGCAGCCAAGGGGGAACTGAAGCTTTCTTT. Its protein product is CASSQGGTEAFF. The chain links TRBV28 to TRBJ1-1, with D perhaps matching TRBD1 (6 bases). The V end was cut by 6 bases, the J end by 5 bases, with 10 bases between. The CDR3 loop spans 12 amino acids. CDR1 MDHEN and CDR2 SYDVKM come from the germline V gene.

The chain uses TRBV5-1 and TRBJ2-7; 8 bases are shared with TRBD1. J lost 5 bases, V lost 4 bases, and 11 bases had no gene match. CDR3 size: 15 residues. Per germline, CDR1 SGHRS and CDR2 YFSETQ. The DNA of the CDR3 is TGCGCCAGCAGCGAGACAGGGGTCGAAGGAAACGAGCAGTACTTC. Translating it yields CASSETGVEGNEQYF.

The chain is built from TRBV28 and TRBJ1-3; D call uncertain. The germline V and J ends were trimmed by 6 bases and 1 base, with 7 bases remaining between them. The CDR3 covers 13 residues. In germline, CDR1 is MDHEN, CDR2 SYDVKM. In DNA form, the CDR3 reads TGTGCCAGCAGCCTACGATCTGGAAACACCATATATTTT. It encodes CASSLRSGNTIYF.

The chain couples TRBV9 to TRBJ1-3; a weak D match, TRBD1 (6 bases). V lost 1 base, J lost 4 bases, and 15 bases lay in between. Looked up from germline, CDR1 is SGDLS and CDR2 is YYNGEE. The CDR3 has 16 amino acids. The CDR3 sequence: CASSVTGTPAGNTIYF. The CDR3 DNA sequence: TGTGCCAGCAGCGTAACAGGGACCCCGGCCGGAAACACCATATATTTT.

In regard to this clone: This sample includes further DNA sequences coding for the same CDR3. This chain uses TRBV28 with TRBJ2-5; tentatively, D is TRBD1 (5 bases). Germline V gene data show CDR1 as MDHEN and CDR2 as SYDVKM. V lost 6 bases and J 3 bases, leaving 11 bases between the germline ends. The CDR3 sequence is 13 residues long. CDR3 protein: CASRRQGEETQYF. CDR3 nucleotide sequence: TGTGCCAGCAGGAGGCAGGGTGAAGAGACCCAGTACTTC. The whole variable domain, remainder taken from reference TRBV28 and TRBJ2-5, is DVKVTQSSRYLVKRTGEKVFLECVQDMDHENMFWYRQDPGLGLRLIYFSYDVKMKEKGDIPEGYSVSREKKERFSLILESASTNQTSMYLCASRRQGEETQYFGPGTRLLVL.

The gene calls are TRBV27 and TRBJ2-5; a possible D gene is TRBD2 (5 bases). CDR3 length: 17 residues. The V end was cut by 1 base, the J end by 2 bases, with 17 bases between. Germline loops: CDR1 MNHEY, CDR2 SMNVEV (reference sequence). The CDR3 nucleotides read TGTGCCAGCAGTTTATTTTCCCCCGGGGTCGGGCAAGAGACCCAGTACTTC. Its translation: CASSLFSPGVGQETQYF.

The CDR3 DNA reads as TGTGCCAGCAGGGACAGGGGCGGGGAGCTGTTTTTT. Translation: CASRDRGGELFF. J is TRBJ2-2 and V is TRBV6-6; 9 bases line up with TRBD1. Germline CDR1 and CDR2: MNHNY and SVGAGI (reference sequence). The ends lost 6 bases at V and 7 bases at J; junction bases unmatched: 0. This CDR3 contains 12 residues.